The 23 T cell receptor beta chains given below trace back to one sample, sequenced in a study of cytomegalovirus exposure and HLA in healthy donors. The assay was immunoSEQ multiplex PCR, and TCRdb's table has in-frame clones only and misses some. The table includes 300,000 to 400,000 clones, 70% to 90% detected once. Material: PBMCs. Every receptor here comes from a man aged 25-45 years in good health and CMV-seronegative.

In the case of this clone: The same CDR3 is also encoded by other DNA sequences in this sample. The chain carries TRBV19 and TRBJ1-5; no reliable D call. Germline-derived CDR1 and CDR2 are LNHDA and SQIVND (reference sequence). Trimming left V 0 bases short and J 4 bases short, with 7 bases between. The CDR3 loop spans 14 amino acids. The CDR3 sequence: CASSIEGGNQPQHF. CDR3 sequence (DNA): TGTGCCAGTAGTATAGAGGGAGGAAATCAGCCCCAGCATTTT. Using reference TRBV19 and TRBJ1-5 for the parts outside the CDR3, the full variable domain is DGGITQSPKYLFRKEGQNVTLSCEQNLNHDAMYWYRQDPGQGLRLIYYSQIVNDFQKGDIAEGYSVSREKKESFPLTVTSAQKNPTAFYLCASSIEGGNQPQHFGDGTRLSIL.

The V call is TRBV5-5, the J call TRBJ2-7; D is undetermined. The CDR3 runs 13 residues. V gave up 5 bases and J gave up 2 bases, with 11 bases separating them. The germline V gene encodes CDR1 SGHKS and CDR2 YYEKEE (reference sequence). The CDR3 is CASRLTSTYEQYF. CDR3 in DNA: TGTGCCAGCAGGCTCACGAGCACCTACGAGCAGTACTTC.

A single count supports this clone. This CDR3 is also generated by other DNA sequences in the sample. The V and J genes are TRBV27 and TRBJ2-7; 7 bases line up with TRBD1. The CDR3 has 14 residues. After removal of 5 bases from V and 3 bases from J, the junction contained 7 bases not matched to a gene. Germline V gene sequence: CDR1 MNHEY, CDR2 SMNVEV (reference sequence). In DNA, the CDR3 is TGTGCCAGCAGTCCTCGGACAGGAGGCTACGAGCAGTACTTC. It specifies CASSPRTGGYEQYF.

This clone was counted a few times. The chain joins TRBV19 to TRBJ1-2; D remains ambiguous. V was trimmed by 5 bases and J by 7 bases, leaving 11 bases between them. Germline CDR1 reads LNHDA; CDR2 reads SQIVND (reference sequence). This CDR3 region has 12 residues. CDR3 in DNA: TGTGCCAGTAGTCCTCCTCAGTCTGGCTACACCTTC. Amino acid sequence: CASSPPQSGYTF.

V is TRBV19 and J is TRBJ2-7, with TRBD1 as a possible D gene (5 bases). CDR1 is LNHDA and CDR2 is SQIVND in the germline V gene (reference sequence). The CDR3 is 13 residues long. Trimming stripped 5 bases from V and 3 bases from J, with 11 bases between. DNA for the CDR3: TGTGCCAGTAGTTGGGGCCGAGACTACGAGCAGTACTTC. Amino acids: CASSWGRDYEQYF.

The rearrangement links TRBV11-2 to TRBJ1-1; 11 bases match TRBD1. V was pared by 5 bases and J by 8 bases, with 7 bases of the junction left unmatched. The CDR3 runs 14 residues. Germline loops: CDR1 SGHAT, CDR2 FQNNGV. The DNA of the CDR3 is TGTGCCAGCAGCCCCGGACAGGGGGCAAAGGAAGCTTTCTTT. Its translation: CASSPGQGAKEAFF.

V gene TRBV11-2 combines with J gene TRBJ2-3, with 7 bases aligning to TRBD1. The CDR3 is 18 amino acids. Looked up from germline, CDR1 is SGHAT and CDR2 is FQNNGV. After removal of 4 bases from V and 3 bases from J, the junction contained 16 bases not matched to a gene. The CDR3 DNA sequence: TGTGCCAGCAGCTACCCAGGGGGAGTAGAGGACCCTACAGATACGCAGTATTTT. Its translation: CASSYPGGVEDPTDTQYF.

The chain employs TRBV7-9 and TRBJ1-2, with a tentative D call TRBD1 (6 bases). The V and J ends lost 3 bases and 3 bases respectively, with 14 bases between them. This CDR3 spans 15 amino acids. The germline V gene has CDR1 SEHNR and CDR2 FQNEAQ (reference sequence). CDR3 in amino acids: CASSFRQAKHYGYTF. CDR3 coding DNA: TGTGCCAGCAGCTTCCGACAGGCCAAGCACTATGGCTACACCTTC.

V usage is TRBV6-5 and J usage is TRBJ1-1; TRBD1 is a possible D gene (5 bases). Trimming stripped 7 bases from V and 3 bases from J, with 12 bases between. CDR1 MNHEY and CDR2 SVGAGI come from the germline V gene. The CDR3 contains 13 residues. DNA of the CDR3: TGTGCCAGCACCCCACGGGGGTACACTGAAGCTTTCTTT. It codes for CASTPRGYTEAFF.

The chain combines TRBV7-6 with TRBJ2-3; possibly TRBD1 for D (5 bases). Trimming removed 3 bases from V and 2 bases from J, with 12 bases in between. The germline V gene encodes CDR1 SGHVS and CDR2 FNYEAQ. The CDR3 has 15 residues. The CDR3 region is CASSLQTAVTDTQYF. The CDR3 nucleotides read TGTGCCAGCAGCTTGCAGACAGCTGTCACAGATACGCAGTATTTT. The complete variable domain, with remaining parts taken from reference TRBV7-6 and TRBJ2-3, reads GAGVSQSPRYKVTKRGQDVALRCDPISGHVSLYWYRQALGQGPEFLTYFNYEAQQDKSGLPNDRFSAERPEGSISTLTIQRTEQRDSAMYRCASSLQTAVTDTQYFGPGTRLTVL.

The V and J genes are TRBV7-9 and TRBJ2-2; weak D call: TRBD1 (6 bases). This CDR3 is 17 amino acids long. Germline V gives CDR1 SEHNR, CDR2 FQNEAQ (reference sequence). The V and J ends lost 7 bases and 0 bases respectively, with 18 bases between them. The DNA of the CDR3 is TGTGCCAGCACTTCCGGACAGTTTTTTGCGAACACCGGGGAGCTGTTTTTT. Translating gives CASTSGQFFANTGELFF.

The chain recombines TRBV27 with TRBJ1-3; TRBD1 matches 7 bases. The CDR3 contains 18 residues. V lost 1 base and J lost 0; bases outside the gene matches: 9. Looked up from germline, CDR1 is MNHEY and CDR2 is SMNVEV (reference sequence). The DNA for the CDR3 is TGTGCCAGCAGTTTATACGCCGGGGACAGTCACTCTGGAAACACCATATATTTT. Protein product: CASSLYAGDSHSGNTIYF.

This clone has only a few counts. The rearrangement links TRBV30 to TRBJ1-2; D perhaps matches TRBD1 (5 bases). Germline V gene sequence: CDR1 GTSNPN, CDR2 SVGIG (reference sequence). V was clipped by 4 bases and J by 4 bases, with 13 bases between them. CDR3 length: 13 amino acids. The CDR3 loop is CAWTLLQGYGYTF. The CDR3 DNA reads TGTGCCTGGACCCTATTGCAGGGCTATGGCTACACCTTC. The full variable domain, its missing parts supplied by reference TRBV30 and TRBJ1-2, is SQTIHQWPATLVQPVGSPLSLECTVEGTSNPNLYWYRQAAGRGLQLLFYSVGIGQISSEVPQNLSASRPQDRQFILSSKKLLLSDSGFYLCAWTLLQGYGYTFGSGTRLTVV.

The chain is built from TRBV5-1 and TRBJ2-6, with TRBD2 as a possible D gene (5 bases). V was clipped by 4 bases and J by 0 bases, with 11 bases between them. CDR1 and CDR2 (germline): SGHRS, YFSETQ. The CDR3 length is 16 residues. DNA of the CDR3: TGCGCCAGCAGCCCCAGCGGCGGCTCTGGGGCCAACGTCCTGACTTTC. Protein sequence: CASSPSGGSGANVLTF.

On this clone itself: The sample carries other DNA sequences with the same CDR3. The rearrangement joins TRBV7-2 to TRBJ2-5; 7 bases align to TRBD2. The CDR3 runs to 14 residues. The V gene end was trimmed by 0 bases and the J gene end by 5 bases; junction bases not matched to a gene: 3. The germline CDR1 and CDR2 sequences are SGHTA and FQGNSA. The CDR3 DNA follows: TGTGCCAGCAGCTTAGCGGGGGGAGGGGAGACCCAGTACTTC. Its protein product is CASSLAGGGETQYF.

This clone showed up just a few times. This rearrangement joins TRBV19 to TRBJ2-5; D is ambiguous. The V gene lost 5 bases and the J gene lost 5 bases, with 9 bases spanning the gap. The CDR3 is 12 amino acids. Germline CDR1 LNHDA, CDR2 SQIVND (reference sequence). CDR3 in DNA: TGTGCCAGTAGTGGCCAGATGGAGACCCAGTACTTC. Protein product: CASSGQMETQYF. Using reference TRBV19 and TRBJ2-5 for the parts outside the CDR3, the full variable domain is DGGITQSPKYLFRKEGQNVTLSCEQNLNHDAMYWYRQDPGQGLRLIYYSQIVNDFQKGDIAEGYSVSREKKESFPLTVTSAQKNPTAFYLCASSGQMETQYFGPGTRLLVL.

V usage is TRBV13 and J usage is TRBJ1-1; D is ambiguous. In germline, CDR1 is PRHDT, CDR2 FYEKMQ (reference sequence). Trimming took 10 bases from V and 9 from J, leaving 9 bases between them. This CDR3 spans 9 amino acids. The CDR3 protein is CATSGKAFF. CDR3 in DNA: TGTGCCACCTCGGGGAAAGCTTTCTTT.

CDR3 bases: TGCGCCAGCAGTCGGGACAGGGGCGCCGAGACCCAGTACTTC. It encodes CASSRDRGAETQYF. V is TRBV5-1 and J is TRBJ2-5; the match to TRBD1 covers 10 bases. Germline-derived CDR1 and CDR2 are SGHRS and YFSETQ. This CDR3 is built from 14 residues. Trimming removed 5 bases from V and 5 bases from J; junction bases left unmatched: 6.

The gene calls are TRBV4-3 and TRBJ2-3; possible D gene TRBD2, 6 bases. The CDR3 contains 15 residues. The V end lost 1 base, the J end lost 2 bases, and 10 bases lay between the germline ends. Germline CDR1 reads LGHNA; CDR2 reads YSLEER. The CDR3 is CASSQGTGATDTQYF. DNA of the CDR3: TGCGCCAGCAGCCAAGGTACGGGAGCCACAGATACGCAGTATTTT.

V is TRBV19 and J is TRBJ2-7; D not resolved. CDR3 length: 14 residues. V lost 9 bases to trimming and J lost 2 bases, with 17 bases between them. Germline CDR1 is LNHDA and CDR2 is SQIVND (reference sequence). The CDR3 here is CASRLTYRAYEQYF. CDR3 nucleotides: TGTGCCAGCCGTCTGACCTACCGGGCCTACGAGCAGTACTTC.

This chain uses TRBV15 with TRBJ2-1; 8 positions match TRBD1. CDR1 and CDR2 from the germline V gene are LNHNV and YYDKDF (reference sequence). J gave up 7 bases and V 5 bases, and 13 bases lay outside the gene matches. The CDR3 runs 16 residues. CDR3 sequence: CATSGLTGGQGNEQFF. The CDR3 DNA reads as TGTGCCACCAGCGGATTAACAGGGGGACAAGGTAATGAGCAGTTCTTC.

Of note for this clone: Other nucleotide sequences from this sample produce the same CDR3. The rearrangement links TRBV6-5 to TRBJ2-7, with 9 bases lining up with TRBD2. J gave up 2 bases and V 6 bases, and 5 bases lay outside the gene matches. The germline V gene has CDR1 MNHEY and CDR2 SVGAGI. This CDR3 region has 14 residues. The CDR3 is CASSRGGGTYEQYF. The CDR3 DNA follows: TGTGCCAGCAGCCGCGGGGGGGGAACCTACGAGCAGTACTTC.

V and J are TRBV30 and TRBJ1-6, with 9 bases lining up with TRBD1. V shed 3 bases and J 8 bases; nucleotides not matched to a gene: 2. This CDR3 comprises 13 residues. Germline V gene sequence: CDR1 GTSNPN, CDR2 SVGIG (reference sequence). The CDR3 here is CAWRGQGYSPLHF. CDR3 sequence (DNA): TGTGCCTGGAGGGGACAGGGTTATTCACCCCTCCACTTT.